Given below is one T cell receptor beta chain in context. Its antigen is still unknown. All the people who gave samples were healthy bone marrow donors. The data were obtained in a study of cytomegalovirus exposure and HLA in healthy donors. Overall study findings and caveats: As was reported, the classifier diagnosed cytomegalovirus status with high specificity and sensitivity. It was likely that a cluster of highly shared sequence variants was a sequencing artifact. In an earlier analysis, most TCR beta V segments were productive about 87% or about 30% of the time.

The V segment lost 3 bases and the J segment 9 bases; nucleotides outside the gene matches: 4. The germline gives CDR1 SNHLY, CDR2 FYNNEI. This CDR3 has 14 residues. The primer mix had 60 Vbeta and 13 Jbeta primers. Only in-frame clones appear in the TCRdb table, and some are missing; sequencing was by immunoSEQ multiplex PCR. Of under 200,000 clones listed, roughly 70% were seen once; the top ten hold more than 1.3%. Sequenced input: PBMCs. The sequence came from a girl under 18 in good health and CMV-seronegative. The chain combines TRBV2 with TRBJ1-6; 8 positions agree with TRBD1. CDR3: CASSEAGGLSPLHF. The CDR3 nucleotides read TGTGCCAGCAGTGAGGCAGGGGGCCTTTCACCCCTCCACTTT.